This T cell receptor (beta chain) was identified during a study of T cells in Graves' hyperthyroidism and ophthalmopathy. General study results and limits: Researchers report that a 13 V-J model separated ophthalmopathy from stable hyperthyroidism. Blood also contained most expanded thyroid clonotypes above 0.001.

Amplification targeted TCR beta CDR3 regions from RNA transcripts. First-round RT-PCR targeting the TCR CDR3 was performed with the HTBI primer set. TCRdb passed the multiplex PCR reads through MiXCR, listing each CDR3 protein once. The sample consists of about 720,000 distinct CDR3 sequences, 16% of them appearing once. Exclusion of patients followed from uncontrolled infection, other autoimmune disease, pregnancy or lactation. Diagnoses rested on clinical symptoms, serum thyroxine and TRAb, thyroid ultrasound and orbital computed tomography. This clonotype was detected many times. No antigen is known for it. From germline, CDR1 is SGHTA and CDR2 FQGNSA. The CDR3 sequence is 14 residues long. V was cut by 3 bases and J by 4 bases, with 12 bases left in between.

The receptor's source is a man aged 18 to 30 with Graves' hyperthyroidism. Sequencing was done on a sample of blood. The chain joins TRBV7-2 to TRBJ1-1, with D perhaps TRBD1 (5 bases). Here the CDR3 DNA reads TGTGCCAGCAGCTTTAAAGGGGAGGGCACTGAAGCTTTCTTT. Protein: CASSFKGEGTEAFF.